The entry that follows covers one T cell receptor beta chain sequence. These data come from a study of shared clonotypes between healthy human individuals. The V and J ends lost 5 bases and 2 bases, in that order; junction bases with no gene match: 4. CDR3 length equals 14 residues. Germline assignment: CDR1 MNHEY and CDR2 SVGAGI. Repertoires were generated with immunoSEQ multiplex PCR, while TCRdb's copy carries only in-frame clones and drops some. In the table there are a few million clones, approximately 94% of which are singletons. The V and J genes are TRBV6-5 and TRBJ1-2; 8 bases line up with TRBD1. Material: naive CD4+ T cells sorted from blood. Specified subset: CD45RA+ positively selected. This TCR derives from a man younger than 35 in good health. The CDR3: CASSRAGGNYGYTF. For the CDR3, the DNA is TGTGCCAGCAGTCGTGCAGGGGGCAACTATGGCTACACCTTC.